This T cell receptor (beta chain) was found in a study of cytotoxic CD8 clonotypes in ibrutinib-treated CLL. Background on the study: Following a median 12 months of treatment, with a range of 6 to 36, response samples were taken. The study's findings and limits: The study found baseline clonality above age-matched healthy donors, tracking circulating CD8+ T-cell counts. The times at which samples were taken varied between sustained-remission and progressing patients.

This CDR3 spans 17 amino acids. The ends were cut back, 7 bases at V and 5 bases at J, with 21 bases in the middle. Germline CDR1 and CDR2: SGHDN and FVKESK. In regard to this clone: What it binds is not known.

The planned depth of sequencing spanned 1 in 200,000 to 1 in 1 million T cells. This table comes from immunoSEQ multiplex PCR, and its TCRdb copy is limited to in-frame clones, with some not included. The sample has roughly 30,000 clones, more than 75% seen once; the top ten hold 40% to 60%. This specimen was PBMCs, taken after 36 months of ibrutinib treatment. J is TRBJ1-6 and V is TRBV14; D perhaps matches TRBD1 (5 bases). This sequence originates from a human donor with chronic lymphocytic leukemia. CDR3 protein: CASTPLKLDTHNSPLHF. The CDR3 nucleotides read TGTGCCAGCACCCCGTTGAAACTGGACACCCATAATTCACCCCTCCACTTT.